A selection of T cell receptor beta chains follows, all from one sample in a study of blood T cell repertoires in COVID-19. Measured with immunoSEQ multiplex PCR; TCRdb has only the in-frame clones, and not every one. The profile shows about 670,000 clones, over 80% of them singletons. The sequenced material came from peripheral blood. Receptors originate from a young woman with acute or convalescent COVID-19. Both conserved end residues are trimmed from each CDR3.

TRBJ1-3,TRBV3-1/TRBV3-2,ASSTRGGSGNTIY
TRBJ1-1,TRBV7-9,ASSWHPGLNTEAF
TRBJ2-2,TRBV3-1/TRBV3-2,ASSQDAGGPDTGELF
TRBJ1-1,TRBV29-1,SVGAQYTEAF
TRBJ2-1,TRBV6-4,ASSGGTASAEQF
TRBJ1-5,TRBV13,ASSLGRWQPQH
TRBJ1-5,TRBV10-3,AISTTGGQGDQPQH
TRBJ1-4,TRBV28,ASSSTGIGDEKLF
TRBJ2-1,TRBV4-2,ASRPGTSGGNEQF
TRBJ1-3,TRBV3-1/TRBV3-2,ASSQADRAGNTIY
TRBJ2-6,TRBV5-1,ASSLRSQGATGANVLT
TRBJ1-5,TRBV2,ASKGQVVAQH
TRBJ2-1,TRBV11-2,ASSLARGPPSSYNEQF
TRBJ2-1,TRBV20-1,SASFRLAGWEQF
TRBJ2-7,TRBV18,ASSPGTGSSYEQY
TRBJ2-3,TRBV7-6,ASSSRSSGGATDTQY
TRBJ2-7,TRBV7-9,ASSLGGGSSYEQY
TRBJ1-3,TRBV6-1,ASSEAAGTGNTIY
TRBJ1-2,TRBV6-5,ASSYHGTGDGYT
TRBJ2-4,TRBV21-1,ASSKAGGPGNIQY
TRBJ1-6,TRBV6-5,ASSSLTGSNSPLH
TRBJ1-2,TRBV12-2,ASRLSRDRVVYGYT
TRBJ2-2,TRBV21-1,ASTPRRGGTGELF
TRBJ2-7,TRBV5-5,ASSSAGLYEQY
TRBJ1-1,TRBV12-3/TRBV12-4,ASNGHNTEAF
TRBJ1-5,TRBV4-1,ASSPQTGVERQPQH
TRBJ1-4,TRBV4-1,ASSQAEGGGKLF
TRBJ1-1,TRBV6-5,ASSTGTLNTEAF
TRBJ2-3,TRBV7-2,ASSLGGRDTQY
TRBJ1-5,TRBV6-2/TRBV6-3,ASSLDRSNQPQH